The present T cell receptor (beta chain) was sequenced within a study of shared clonotypes between healthy human individuals. Study conclusions and caveats: Across subsets, estimated richness was generally greater for naive than for memory populations.

TCRdb keeps only in-frame clones here, not all; method: immunoSEQ multiplex PCR. The sample holds 2,100,000 or so clones; more than 90% are singletons and the top ten take around 0.13%. This CDR3 region has 15 residues. V shed 6 bases, J shed 2 bases, and the junction held 10 bases outside the gene matches. CDR1 is MNHEY, CDR2 SVGAGI, per germline. This clone has just one count. The antigen is not known. This specimen includes other DNA sequences encoding the same CDR3. The chain employs TRBV6-5 and TRBJ2-7; TRBD1 matches at 7 bases. This clonotype was sampled from a man between 18 and 35 years old in good health. Input material: naive CD4+ T cells sorted from blood. Subset indicated: CD45RA+ positively selected. This chain's CDR3 is CASSPRQGSTYEQYF. CDR3 in DNA: TGTGCCAGCAGCCCTAGACAGGGATCAACCTACGAGCAGTACTTC.